This TCR beta chain was observed in a study of beta chain features in type 1 diabetes. The CDR3 totals 15 residues. With 3 bases removed from V and 0 bases from J, the gap between germline ends came to 8 bases. The V gene's germline CDR1 is MDHEN and CDR2 SYDVKM. Via the markers CD45RO/CCR7/CD25/CD127/CD95/CD27, stem cell-like memory, regulatory, central memory and naive CD4+ cells were sorted. Sorted populations were all over 95% pure. Turning to this clone: The antigen remains unidentified.

Expressed TCRB transcripts were sequenced because the entire RNA isolate underwent reverse transcription. The protocol was immunoSEQ multiplex PCR, while the TCRdb copy is restricted to in-frame clones and leaves out a portion. The table includes about 180,000 clones, roughly 8% detected once. Study outcomes and limitations: People with Type 1 diabetes carried modestly yet significantly shorter TCRB CDR3s in all four CD4+ subsets. Cells expressing TCR highly could be over-represented by cDNA sequencing. Naive, central memory and Treg TCRB repertoires seemed to resemble each other more closely in patients than they did in healthy donors.

This receptor was identified in a woman aged 40 to 50 with type 1 diabetes. V usage is TRBV28 and J usage is TRBJ2-2; D is uncertain. The sequencing sample was made of central memory CD4+ T cells from blood. CDR3 DNA sequence: TGTGCCAGCAGTTTTGCGCGCGCGAACACCGGGGAGCTGTTTTTT. It codes for CASSFARANTGELFF.